The sample holds many counts of the clone carrying this T cell receptor (beta chain). Its specificity is unknown. The CDR3 length is 15 residues. V lost 1 base, J lost 0 bases, and 7 bases lay in between. Germline V gene sequence: CDR1 MGHRA, CDR2 YSYEKL. This record comes from a study of molecular identifiers for immune sequencing clone quantification. A CD8+CD4-CCR7+CD45RA+ gate was used to sort naive CD8 T cells. Overall study results and limits: Molecules of identical TCR sharing a barcode could underestimate highly expanded clone sizes.

TCRdb passed the PCR reads through MiXCR, listing each CDR3 protein once. This sample yields under 650,000 distinct CDR3 sequences, of which 15% to 20% are seen a single time; 0.85% belongs to the top ten. The chain combines TRBV4-1 with TRBJ1-5; unclear D gene. The sample comprised naive CD8+ T cells from blood, with Jurkat cell RNA spiked in. Subset denoted: FACS-sorted CD8+CD4-CCR7+CD45RA+ naive T cells. The origin of this receptor is a human donor in good health. Some libraries in this study had Jurkat cell RNA spiked in. The CDR3 reads CASSQARNSNQPQHF. The CDR3 DNA reads as TGCGCCAGCAGCCAAGCCAGGAATAGCAATCAGCCCCAGCATTTT.